The entry that follows covers one TCR beta chain sequence. The sample originates from a study of shared clonotypes between healthy human individuals. The CDR3 sequence is 14 residues long. Germline V lookup: CDR1 MNHEY, CDR2 SMNVEV (reference sequence). The V and J ends lost 8 bases and 5 bases respectively, with 15 bases between them. Naive CD8 cells comprised CD45RO-negative, CCR7-positively selected cells, excluding terminally differentiated effector memory CD45RA+ cells. The test was conducted at deep level. TCRdb's table, derived via immunoSEQ multiplex PCR, lists solely in-frame clones and lacks some. The sample has about 680,000 clones; about 90% are singletons.

The sequence was collected from a young man in good health. Sequencing used naive CD8+ T cells sorted from blood. J is TRBJ2-2 and V is TRBV27; tentatively, D is TRBD1 or TRBD2 (5 bases each). CDR3 in amino acids: CASAPGAWTGELFF. CDR3 nucleotides: TGTGCCAGCGCCCCCGGGGCGTGGACCGGGGAGCTGTTTTTT.